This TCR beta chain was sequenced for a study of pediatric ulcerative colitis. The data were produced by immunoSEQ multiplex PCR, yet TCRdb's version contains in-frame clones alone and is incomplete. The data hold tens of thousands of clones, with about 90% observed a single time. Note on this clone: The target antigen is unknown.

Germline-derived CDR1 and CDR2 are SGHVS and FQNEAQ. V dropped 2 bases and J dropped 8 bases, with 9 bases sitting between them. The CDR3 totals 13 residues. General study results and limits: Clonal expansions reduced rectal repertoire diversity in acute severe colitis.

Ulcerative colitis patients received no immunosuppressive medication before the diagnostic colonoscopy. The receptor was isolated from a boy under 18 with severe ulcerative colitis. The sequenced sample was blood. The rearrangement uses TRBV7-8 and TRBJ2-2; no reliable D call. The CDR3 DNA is TGTGCCAGCAGCTTACTCGGATGGGGGGAGCTGTTTTTT. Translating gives CASSLLGWGELFF.